A single sample gave rise to the 27 T cell receptor beta chains below, sequenced in a study of blood T cells in healthy people across ages. The use of a sample-barcoded 5' primer and a J-beta primer mix characterized a second PCR of about 7 to 12 cycles. From the 5' RACE reads, TCRdb called clonotypes with MiXCR, one entry per CDR3 protein. The repertoire consists of roughly 800,000 distinct CDR3 sequences, with over 45% occurring once and the leading ten covering over 20%. Sample: blood. The receptor source for this set is a young man in good health.

The chain joins TRBV9 to TRBJ1-2, with D unresolved. V shed 0 bases and J shed 1 base, with 10 bases lying between them. This CDR3 is 15 amino acids long. CDR1 is SGDLS and CDR2 is YYNGEE in the germline V gene. The CDR3 DNA reads TGTGCCAGCAGCGTAGGGTCAGGCGTTAACTATGGCTACACCTTC. Residues: CASSVGSGVNYGYTF.

This clonotype came up many times. The V call is TRBV12-3 or TRBV12-4, the J call TRBJ2-3; 9 bases match TRBD2. V lost 8 bases, J lost 5 bases, and 8 bases stayed unmatched. The CDR3 is 14 residues long. DNA of the CDR3: TGTGCCAGCCATTGCGGGGGGGCCGGAGATACGCAGTATTTT. This codes for CASHCGGAGDTQYF.

The rearrangement joins TRBV5-1 to TRBJ2-6; D not certain. V dropped 5 bases and J dropped 2 bases, with 11 bases sitting between them. The germline V gene encodes CDR1 SGHRS and CDR2 YFSETQ. The CDR3 loop spans 15 amino acids. CDR3 protein: CASRGLGPGANVLTF. The CDR3, as DNA: TGCGCCAGCAGGGGCCTTGGGCCTGGGGCCAACGTCCTGACTTTC.

The V and J genes are TRBV21-1 and TRBJ2-7; TRBD2 is the table's D call and was not checked against the DNA. TRBV21-1 counts as a pseudogene. The CDR3 has 15 amino acids. CDR3 DNA sequence: TGTGCCAGCAGCAGTAGCGGGAGGAGTTGCTACGAGCAGTACTTC. Residues: CASSSSGRSCYEQYF.

This chain joins TRBV28 and TRBJ2-1, with D unclear. The V and J ends lost 2 bases and 9 bases respectively, with 11 bases between them. CDR1 is MDHEN, CDR2 SYDVKM, per germline. The CDR3 consists of 13 residues. In nucleotides, the CDR3 is TGTGCCAGCAGTTTAGAGAACTGGGTTGAGCAGTTCTTC. Translating gives CASSLENWVEQFF.

The chain joins TRBV7-9 to TRBJ2-1; D is possibly TRBD2 (6 bases). The germline V gene encodes CDR1 SEHNR and CDR2 FQNEAQ (reference sequence). V lost 10 bases to trimming and J lost 12 bases, with 25 bases between them. The CDR3 extends over 14 amino acids. The CDR3 region has the DNA TGTGCCACCTTACCGAATAGCGGCATGTTGGGGCAGTTCTTC. Amino acid sequence: CATLPNSGMLGQFF. Drawing the rest from reference TRBV7-9 and TRBJ2-1, the complete variable domain is DTGVSQNPRHKITKRGQNVTFRCDPISEHNRLYWYRQTLGQGPEFLTYFQNEAQLEKSRLLSDRFSAERPKGSFSTLEIQRTEQGDSAMYLCATLPNSGMLGQFFGPGTRLTVL.

This sequence joins TRBV12-3 or TRBV12-4 and TRBJ2-1; 8 bases are a match to TRBD1. Germline trimming cut 5 bases from V and 10 bases from J; bases unmatched to any gene: 1. The CDR3 is 11 amino acids. The CDR3 DNA is TGTGCCAGCAGTGACAGGGGCGAGCAGTTCTTC. Its translation is CASSDRGEQFF.

The chain combines TRBV29-1 with TRBJ2-3; unclear D gene. Germline CDR1 reads SQVTM; CDR2 reads ANQGSEA. Trimming pared 4 bases from V and 2 bases from J, leaving 7 bases between. The CDR3 sequence is 12 residues long. The CDR3 DNA reads TGCAGCGTTGTCCAGTTCACAGATACGCAGTATTTT. Residues: CSVVQFTDTQYF.

Concerning this clonotype: One junction end does not reproduce the germline sequence, and a read error may be involved. The chain uses TRBV9 and TRBJ1-1; D is uncertain. Germline V gene sequence: CDR1 SGDLS, CDR2 YYNGEE. This CDR3 is built from 13 residues. The CDR3 DNA reads as TGTGCCGGCAGCTACGGATGGAACACTGAAGCTTTCTTT. It specifies CAGSYGWNTEAFF.

The chain has TRBV20-1 and TRBJ2-7; TRBD1 matches at 9 bases. The CDR3 spans 15 residues. J gave up 2 bases and V 0 bases, and 5 bases lay outside the gene matches. CDR1 and CDR2 from the germline V gene are DFQATT and SNEGSKA (reference sequence). The DNA for the CDR3 is TGCAGTGCTAGAGAAGGACAGGGGTTCGCCTACGAGCAGTACTTC. This gives the protein CSAREGQGFAYEQYF.

This clonotype was seen once. CDR3: CASSLAGTGPPSGYTF. The CDR3 coding sequence is TGTGCCAGCAGCTTAGCAGGGACAGGGCCCCCCTCGGGCTACACCTTC. The chain joins TRBV7-6 to TRBJ1-2; TRBD1 matches 9 bases. The germline V gene has CDR1 SGHVS and CDR2 FNYEAQ. The CDR3 has 16 residues. V gave up 0 bases and J gave up 8 bases; unmatched junction bases: 10.

J is TRBJ2-1 and V is TRBV20-1; D possibly uses TRBD1 or TRBD2 (5 bases each). CDR3 length: 16 residues. V was pared by 5 bases and J by 7 bases, with 24 bases between. Germline loops: CDR1 DFQATT, CDR2 SNEGSKA (reference sequence). The CDR3 DNA reads as TGCAGTGCTCGGGACCGTCGGCTAGAGTGGCGGAATGAGCAGTTCTTC. This encodes CSARDRRLEWRNEQFF.

The CDR3 loop is CASIQGGGALTDTQYF. The CDR3 DNA is TGTGCCAGCATTCAAGGCGGAGGGGCCCTCACAGATACGCAGTATTTT. This chain uses TRBV12-3 or TRBV12-4 with TRBJ2-3, with D perhaps TRBD2 (6 bases). The V gene lost 7 bases and the J gene lost 2 bases, with 19 bases spanning the gap. This CDR3 region has 16 residues.

A single count supports this clonotype. The V and J genes are TRBV21-1 and TRBJ2-5; the D call TRBD2 from the table was never checked on the DNA. TRBV21-1 is a listed pseudogene. The CDR3 has 13 amino acids. The CDR3 is CASSKVAGETQYF. The CDR3, as DNA: TGTGCCAGCAGCAAGGTAGCGGGGGAGACCCAGTACTTC.

The chain uses TRBV6-5 and TRBJ1-2, with 7 bases identical to TRBD1. The CDR3 length is 16 residues. V shed 3 bases and J 4 bases; nucleotides not matched to a gene: 11. Germline V gene data show CDR1 as MNHEY and CDR2 as SVGAGI. CDR3 residues: CASSYGGGGLSYGYTF. The CDR3 coding sequence is TGTGCCAGCAGTTATGGTGGAGGGGGCCTTTCCTATGGCTACACCTTC.

This chain joins TRBV6-1 and TRBJ1-2; unclear D gene. Germline-derived CDR1 and CDR2 are MNHNS and SASEGT. CDR3 length equals 14 residues. V lost 4 bases to trimming and J lost 2 bases, with 11 bases between them. This CDR3 reads CASSGSRSNYGYTF. The CDR3, as DNA: TGTGCCAGCAGTGGGTCGCGTTCAAACTATGGCTACACCTTC.

The chain couples TRBV20-1 to TRBJ2-3; TRBD1 agrees at 7 bases. The junction had 9 bases not matched to a gene; V was cut back by 6 bases and J by 6 bases. CDR3 size: 13 residues. In germline, CDR1 is DFQATT, CDR2 SNEGSKA (reference sequence). The CDR3 here is CSALGGQADTQYF. CDR3 nucleotides: TGCAGTGCGCTCGGAGGACAGGCGGATACGCAGTATTTT.

This rearrangement joins TRBV11-2 to TRBJ2-3; TRBD2 is a possible D gene (5 bases). Germline V lookup: CDR1 SGHAT, CDR2 FQNNGV. The CDR3 runs 15 residues. Trimming left V 3 bases short and J 4 bases short, with 14 bases between. The CDR3 is CASSLRTSLPDTQYF. In DNA form, the CDR3 reads TGTGCCAGCAGCTTGAGGACTTCCTTACCAGATACGCAGTATTTT.

This chain uses TRBV29-1 with TRBJ1-2; D is unclear. This CDR3 region has 14 residues. Germline V gene data show CDR1 as SQVTM and CDR2 as ANQGSEA. V lost 7 bases, J lost 4 bases, and 19 bases lay in between. The CDR3 reads CSAETSGGPYGYTF. In DNA, the CDR3 is TGCAGCGCCGAAACCAGTGGAGGGCCCTATGGCTACACCTTC.

The chain links TRBV12-3 or TRBV12-4 to TRBJ2-7, with TRBD2 matching 8 bases. V shed 2 bases, J shed 3 bases, and the junction held 9 bases outside the gene matches. The CDR3 loop spans 16 amino acids. CDR3 nucleotide sequence: TGTGCCAGCAGTTTAAGATTCAGCGGGAGTAACTACGAGCAGTACTTC. As protein: CASSLRFSGSNYEQYF.

This clonotype was seen a few times. The V gene is TRBV11-1, the J gene TRBJ2-1, with D tentatively TRBD1 (6 bases). The CDR3 length is 14 residues. CDR1 and CDR2 from the germline V gene are SGHAT and FQDESV (reference sequence). Trimming took off 2 bases at V and 6 bases at J, with 11 bases between the two ends. CDR3 sequence reads: CASSLSGVGNEQFF. Written as DNA, the CDR3 is TGTGCCAGCAGCTTATCAGGGGTTGGCAATGAGCAGTTCTTC.

This clonotype was observed a handful of times. The V gene is TRBV29-1, the J gene TRBJ1-2, with TRBD1 identical over 9 bases. The J segment lost 8 bases and the V segment lost 6 bases, leaving 16 bases of the junction unmatched. The CDR3 extends over 15 amino acids. The germline V gene encodes CDR1 SQVTM and CDR2 ANQGSEA. DNA for the CDR3: TGCAGCGTAAAGGGACAGGGTAATATATTCAAGGGCTACACCTTC. As protein: CSVKGQGNIFKGYTF.

J is TRBJ2-5 and V is TRBV7-2; tentative D call: TRBD2 (7 bases). Trimming took off 1 base at V and 3 bases at J, with 12 bases between the two ends. There are 15 residues in the CDR3. CDR1 and CDR2 from the germline V gene are SGHTA and FQGNSA. The CDR3 DNA is TGTGCCAGCAGCTTAGTGAGAGGGGGGGAAGAGACCCAGTACTTC. This sequence encodes CASSLVRGGEETQYF.

The genes are TRBV28 and TRBJ2-1, with TRBD2 as a possible D gene (7 bases). The CDR3 has 14 amino acids. With 5 bases removed from V and 8 bases from J, the gap between germline ends came to 16 bases. The germline gives CDR1 MDHEN, CDR2 SYDVKM. The CDR3: CASSDGGGRYEQFF. The CDR3 DNA sequence: TGTGCCAGCAGTGATGGGGGGGGGCGGTATGAGCAGTTCTTC. Full variable domain (missing parts from reference TRBV28 and TRBJ2-1): DVKVTQSSRYLVKRTGEKVFLECVQDMDHENMFWYRQDPGLGLRLIYFSYDVKMKEKGDIPEGYSVSREKKERFSLILESASTNQTSMYLCASSDGGGRYEQFFGPGTRLTVL.

The genes are TRBV29-1 and TRBJ2-5, with unresolved D. Judging by the DNA end, TRBJ2-7 fits better; the J call may be wrong. CDR3 length equals 15 residues. Germline CDR1 is SQVTM and CDR2 is ANQGSEA. The CDR3 here is CSVEMAGDTAYEQYF. In nucleotides, the CDR3 is TGCAGCGTTGAAATGGCCGGCGACACAGCCTACGAGCAGTACTTC.

This clonotype was detected a few times. This chain joins TRBV6-6 and TRBJ2-7; D call uncertain. V was clipped by 4 bases and J by 3 bases, with 7 bases between them. This CDR3 is built from 12 residues. Germline V gives CDR1 MNHNY, CDR2 SVGAGI (reference sequence). CDR3 loop: CASSSAVYEQYF. CDR3 nucleotide sequence: TGTGCCAGCAGTTCGGCAGTCTACGAGCAGTACTTC.

V usage is TRBV4-1 and J usage is TRBJ2-5; no reliable D call. The CDR3 is 13 residues long. V gave up 1 base and J gave up 5 bases, with 8 bases separating them. CDR1 and CDR2 (germline): MGHRA, YSYEKL. CDR3 sequence: CASSQVVTETQYF. The CDR3 nucleotides read TGCGCCAGCAGCCAAGTTGTGACGGAGACCCAGTACTTC.